This paragraph reports one T cell receptor (beta chain). The sample originates from a study of blood T cell repertoires in COVID-19. The wider study: The study drew acute and convalescent COVID-19 samples from the United States, Italy and Spain. T cells, B-cell-depleted T cells, or PBMCs provided the cDNA or gDNA that served as material.

In the authors' workflow: Scientists estimated how many nucleated cells there were by amplifying reference gene primers. The table came from immunoSEQ multiplex PCR; TCRdb's copy has only in-frame clones and leaves some out. V and J calls and clone size follow that table, whereas D and trimming were derived from the DNA. The data contain about 220,000 clones, around 82% of them singletons. The V gene's germline CDR1 is MDHEN and CDR2 SYDVKM. CDR3 length: 14 amino acids. V lost 3 bases and J 1 base, leaving 7 bases between the germline ends. The sequence derives from a woman aged 70-85 years with acute or convalescent COVID-19. Sequenced material: peripheral blood. The chain carries TRBV28 and TRBJ1-3; D gene uncertain. The CDR3 DNA sequence: TGTGCCAGCAGTTTCCCGGGATCTGGAAACACCATATATTTT. It codes for CASSFPGSGNTIYF.